These 10 T cell receptor beta chains share one sample of origin, sequenced in a study of blood T cell repertoires in COVID-19. Using immunoSEQ multiplex PCR, the repertoire was profiled, and TCRdb retains in-frame clones only, with some absent. The sample consists of roughly 100,000 clones, roughly 86% of them appearing once. Material for sequencing was peripheral blood. These receptor sequences come from a man aged 45-60 years with active or convalescent COVID-19.

This clone was recorded once. This chain links TRBV11-2 with TRBJ2-1; 8 positions match TRBD2. The CDR3 has 15 amino acids. CDR1 is SGHAT, CDR2 FQNNGV, per germline. J was trimmed by 6 bases and V by 3 bases; bases with no gene match: 7. CDR3 sequence reads: CASSFLHGTSNEQFF. CDR3 DNA: TGTGCCAGCAGCTTCCTCCACGGGACTAGCAATGAGCAGTTCTTC.

The genes are TRBV10-3 and TRBJ1-1; D is possibly TRBD1 (5 bases). Germline lookup yields CDR1 ENHRY and CDR2 SYGVKD. V lost 6 bases to trimming and J lost 1 base, with 12 bases between them. This CDR3 spans 14 amino acids. The CDR3 region has the DNA TGTGCCATCAGGGGGACTCCCCCGAACACTGAAGCTTTCTTT. Protein product: CAIRGTPPNTEAFF.

The gene calls are TRBV21-1 and TRBJ1-5; TRBD1 is the table's D call and was not checked against the DNA. TRBV21-1 constitutes a pseudogene. The CDR3 runs 17 residues. This CDR3 reads CASSKLGQNYSNQPQHF. DNA for the CDR3: TGTGCCAGCAGCAAACTAGGACAGAATTATAGCAATCAGCCCCAGCATTTT.

J is TRBJ2-3 and V is TRBV5-1; 10 nucleotides agree with TRBD2. The V gene end was trimmed by 1 base and the J gene end by 6 bases; junction bases not matched to a gene: 8. Germline V gene sequence: CDR1 SGHRS, CDR2 YFSETQ. This CDR3 is 16 amino acids long. CDR3 amino acids: CASSLLAGALRDTQYF. The DNA for the CDR3 is TGCGCCAGCAGCTTGCTAGCGGGGGCCCTGCGGGATACGCAGTATTTT.

This sequence joins TRBV2 and TRBJ2-6; D might be TRBD1 (6 bases). Per the germline V gene, CDR1 is SNHLY and CDR2 is FYNNEI. The CDR3 covers 16 residues. The V end lost 7 bases, the J end lost 1 base, and 14 bases lay between the germline ends. The CDR3 DNA sequence: TGTGCCAGCACCTTAGAGAGGGGGTCTGGGGCCAACGTCCTGACTTTC. The encoded protein is CASTLERGSGANVLTF.

This clone came up once. The chain couples TRBV10-3 to TRBJ2-5; 7 positions match TRBD1. This CDR3 region has 14 residues. The germline V gene encodes CDR1 ENHRY and CDR2 SYGVKD. V shed 10 bases, J shed 4 bases, and the junction held 12 bases outside the gene matches. CDR3: CATIQGTSGETQYF. CDR3 DNA sequence: TGTGCCACCATACAGGGGACCTCCGGAGAGACCCAGTACTTC.

This chain uses TRBV19 with TRBJ2-1, with TRBD2 matching 8 bases. Germline CDR1 and CDR2: LNHDA and SQIVND (reference sequence). V shed 2 bases, J shed 7 bases, and the junction held 13 bases outside the gene matches. The CDR3 extends over 17 amino acids. For the CDR3, the DNA is TGTGCCAGTAGTATAAGTTTCGCCGGGGGGGCCGTTAATGAGCAGTTCTTC. The encoded protein is CASSISFAGGAVNEQFF.

The J gene is TRBJ2-5, the V gene TRBV24-1, with TRBD2 matching 11 bases. Trimming at V came to 3 bases and at J to 4 bases, leaving 3 bases not matched to a gene. The CDR3 runs 15 residues. CDR1 and CDR2 (germline): KGHDR, SFDVKD. CDR3 bases: TGTGCCACCAGTGATGCCGGGACTAGCGGAGAGACCCAGTACTTC. It yields the protein CATSDAGTSGETQYF.

This clone has a handful of counts. The rearrangement links TRBV10-3 to TRBJ1-2; 8 bases match TRBD1. The CDR3 is made up of 15 amino acids. Trimming took 8 bases from V and 0 from J; bases not matched to a gene: 8. Germline V lookup: CDR1 ENHRY, CDR2 SYGVKD. Here the CDR3 reads CAIGAGGAANYGYTF. CDR3 DNA: TGTGCCATCGGAGCAGGGGGCGCGGCTAACTATGGCTACACCTTC.

V usage is TRBV4-3 and J usage is TRBJ2-7; TRBD1 matches at 7 bases. V shed 1 base and J 3 bases; nucleotides not matched to a gene: 6. This CDR3 contains 15 residues. Germline V gene data show CDR1 as LGHNA and CDR2 as YSLEER. The CDR3 reads CASSQGSQGDYEQYF. The CDR3 region has the DNA TGCGCCAGCAGCCAAGGGAGTCAGGGGGACTACGAGCAGTACTTC.